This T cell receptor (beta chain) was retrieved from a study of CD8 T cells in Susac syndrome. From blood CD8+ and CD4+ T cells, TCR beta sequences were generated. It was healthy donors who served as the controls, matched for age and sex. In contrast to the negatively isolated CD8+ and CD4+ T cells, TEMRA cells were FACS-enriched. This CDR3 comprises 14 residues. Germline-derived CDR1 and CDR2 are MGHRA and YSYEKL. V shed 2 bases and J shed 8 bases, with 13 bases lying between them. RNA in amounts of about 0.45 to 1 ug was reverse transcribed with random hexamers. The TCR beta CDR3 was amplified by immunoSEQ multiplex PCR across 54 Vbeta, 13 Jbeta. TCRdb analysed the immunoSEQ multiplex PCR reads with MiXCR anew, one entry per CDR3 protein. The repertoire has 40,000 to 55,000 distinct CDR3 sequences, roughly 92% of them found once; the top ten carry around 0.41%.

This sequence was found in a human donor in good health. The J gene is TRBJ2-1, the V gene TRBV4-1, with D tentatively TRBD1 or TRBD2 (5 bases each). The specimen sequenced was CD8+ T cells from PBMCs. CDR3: CASSQQGPSDEQFF. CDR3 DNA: TGCGCCAGCAGCCAACAGGGACCCAGCGATGAGCAGTTCTTC.